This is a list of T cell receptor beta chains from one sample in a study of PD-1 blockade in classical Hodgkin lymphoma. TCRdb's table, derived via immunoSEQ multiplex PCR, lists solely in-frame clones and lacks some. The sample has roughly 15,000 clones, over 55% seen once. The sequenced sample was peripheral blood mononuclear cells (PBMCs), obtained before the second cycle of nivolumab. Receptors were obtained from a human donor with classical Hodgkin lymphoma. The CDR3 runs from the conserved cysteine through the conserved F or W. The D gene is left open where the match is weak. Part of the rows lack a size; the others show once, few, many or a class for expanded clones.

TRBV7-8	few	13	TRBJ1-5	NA	TGTGCCAGCAATGCGGGCGTCGGGCAGCCCCAGCATTTT	CASNAGVGQPQHF
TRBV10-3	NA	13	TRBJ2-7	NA	TGTGCCATCAGGGAACAGGGATACTACGAGCAGTACTTC	CAIREQGYYEQYF
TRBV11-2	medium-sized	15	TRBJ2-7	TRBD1	TGTGCCAGCAGCTTTGGACAGGGGGCTTACTACGAGCAGTACTTC	CASSFGQGAYYEQYF
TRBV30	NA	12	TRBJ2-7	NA	TGTGCCTGGAGTGTACCCCACTACGAGCAGTACTTC	CAWSVPHYEQYF
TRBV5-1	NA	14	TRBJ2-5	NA	TGCGCCAGCAACCGAGGATCGACCCAAGAGACCCAGTACTTC	CASNRGSTQETQYF
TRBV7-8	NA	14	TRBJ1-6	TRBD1	TGTGCCAGCAACCGAGGACAGGGCAACTCACCCCTCCACTTT	CASNRGQGNSPLHF
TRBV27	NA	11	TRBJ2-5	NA	TGTGCCAGCAGTTCCCAAGAGACCCAGTACTTC	CASSSQETQYF
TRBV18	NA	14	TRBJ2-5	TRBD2	TGTGCCAGCTCACCAGGACTAGCGGGAGAGACCCAGTACTTC	CASSPGLAGETQYF
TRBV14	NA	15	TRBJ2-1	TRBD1	TGTGCCAGCAGCCGCAACAGGGGGCCCTACAATGAGCAGTTCTTC	CASSRNRGPYNEQFF
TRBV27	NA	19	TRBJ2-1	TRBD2	TGTGCCAGCAGTTCCGACTTTTCTTCCGGGACTAGACCTTACAATGAGCAGTTCTTC	CASSSDFSSGTRPYNEQFF
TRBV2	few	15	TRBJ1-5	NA	TGTGCCAGCAGAGAGCCAGGGAATTCCAATCAGCCCCAGCATTTT	CASREPGNSNQPQHF
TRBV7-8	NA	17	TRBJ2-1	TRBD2	TGTGCCAGCAGCTTTGTTTGGGGACTAGCGGGAGACAATGAGCAGTTCTTC	CASSFVWGLAGDNEQFF
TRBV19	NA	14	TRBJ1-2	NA	TGTGCCAGTAGTATACTAGACACCGGCGGTGGCTACACCTTC	CASSILDTGGGYTF
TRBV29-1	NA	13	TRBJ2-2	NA	TGCAGCGTTGTGGTTCCCGACACCGGGGAGCTGTTTTTT	CSVVVPDTGELFF
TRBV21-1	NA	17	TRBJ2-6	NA	TGTGCCAGCAGCGAGGCAGGGGCTGCTTCTGGGGCCAACGTCCTGACTTTC	CASSEAGAASGANVLTF
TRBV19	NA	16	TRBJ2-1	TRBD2	TGTGCCAGTAGTACCTATACTAGCGGCCCTTACAATGAGCAGTTCTTC	CASSTYTSGPYNEQFF
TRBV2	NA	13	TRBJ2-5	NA	TGTGCCAGCAGTGAAGACAGAAAAGAGACCCAGTACTTC	CASSEDRKETQYF
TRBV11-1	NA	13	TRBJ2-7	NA	TGTGCCAGCAGCGCAGACCAGGCCTACGAGCAGTACTTC	CASSADQAYEQYF
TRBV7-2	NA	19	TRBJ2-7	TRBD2	TGTGCCAGCAGCTCCGGTTCTAGCGGCCTTTTATTGAGCTCCTACGAGCAGTACTTC	CASSSGSSGLLLSSYEQYF
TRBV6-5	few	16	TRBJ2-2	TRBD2	TGTGCCAGCAGCTACGGACTAGCGGGGAACACCGGGGAGCTGTTTTTT	CASSYGLAGNTGELFF
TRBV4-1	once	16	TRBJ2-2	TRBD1	TGCGCCAGCAGCTCCCGGACAGGGATGAACACCGGGGAGCTGTTTTTT	CASSSRTGMNTGELFF
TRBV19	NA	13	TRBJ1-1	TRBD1	TGTGCCAGTAGGATGTCAGGGGGCACTGAAGCTTTCTTT	CASRMSGGTEAFF
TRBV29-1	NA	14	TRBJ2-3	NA	TGCAGCGTTGAGGTAGGGGGGGCCGCAGATACGCAGTATTTT	CSVEVGGAADTQYF
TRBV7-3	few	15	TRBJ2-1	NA	TGTGCCAGCAGCCTGAGCGGAGGGGACTACAATGAGCAGTTCTTC	CASSLSGGDYNEQFF
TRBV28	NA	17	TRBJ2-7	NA	TGTGCCACCCGCTCCGGAACAGATATTATCCTTTCCTACGAGCAGTACTTC	CATRSGTDIILSYEQYF
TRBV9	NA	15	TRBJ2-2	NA	TGTGCCAGCAGCGTTAGGGGCCTGGGTACCGGGGAGCTGTTTTTT	CASSVRGLGTGELFF
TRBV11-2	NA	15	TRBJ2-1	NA	TGTGCCAGCAGCTTAATTCCGGGACCATCAAATGAGCAGTTCTTC	CASSLIPGPSNEQFF
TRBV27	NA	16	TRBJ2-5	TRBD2	TGTGCCAGCAGCACAGGACTAGCGGGAGTCGGAGAGACCCAGTACTTC	CASSTGLAGVGETQYF
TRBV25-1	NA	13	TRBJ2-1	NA	TGTGCCAGCAGTTCGGCTGTGGACGATGAGCAGTTCTTC	CASSSAVDDEQFF
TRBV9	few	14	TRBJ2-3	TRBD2	TGTGCCAGCAGCCCGGGACTAGGGATAGATACGCAGTATTTT	CASSPGLGIDTQYF
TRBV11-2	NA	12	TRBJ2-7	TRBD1	TGTGCCAGCAGCCGAAGGGGGCACGAGCAGTACTTC	CASSRRGHEQYF
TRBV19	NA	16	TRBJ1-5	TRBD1	TGTGCCACCTCGTTACGACAGGGGAATAGCAATCAGCCCCAGCATTTT	CATSLRQGNSNQPQHF
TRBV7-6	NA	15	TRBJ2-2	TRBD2	TGTGCCAGCAGCCCTAGCGGAGTGAACACCGGGGAGCTGTTTTTT	CASSPSGVNTGELFF
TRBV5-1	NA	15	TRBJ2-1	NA	TGCGCCAGCAGTTACGCAGGGAGCTCCTACAATGAGCAGTTCTTC	CASSYAGSSYNEQFF
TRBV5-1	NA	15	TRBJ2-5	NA	TGCGCCAGCAGCTTGGTACGGGGGTACCAAGAGACCCAGTACTTC	CASSLVRGYQETQYF
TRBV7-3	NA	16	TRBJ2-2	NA	TGTGCCAGCAGCAGTAGCATGGGAGTGGTCACCGGGGAGCTGTTTTTT	CASSSSMGVVTGELFF
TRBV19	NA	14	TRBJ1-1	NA	TGTGCCAGTACCCCTAGTAACTCGGCCACTGAAGCTTTCTTT	CASTPSNSATEAFF
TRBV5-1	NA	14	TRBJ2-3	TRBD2	TGCGCCAGCAGCCTAGCGGGAGAAACAGATACGCAGTATTTT	CASSLAGETDTQYF